These 9 T cell receptor beta chains originate from one sample sequenced in a study of T cell responses to AZD1222 COVID-19 vaccine. Assay: immunoSEQ multiplex PCR; the TCRdb copy retains only in-frame clones and omits some. The profile shows roughly 200,000 clones, approximately 92% of them singletons. Specimen: peripheral blood, collected 28 days after the second dose of the MenACWY control vaccine. Receptors originate from an adult who received the MenACWY meningococcal vaccine as a control.

The chain couples TRBV3-1 (or the pseudogene TRBV3-2) to TRBJ1-2, with a weak D call TRBD1 (5 bases). Germline V gene sequence: CDR1 LGHDT, CDR2 YNNKEL (reference sequence). This CDR3 region has 14 residues. V gave up 4 bases and J gave up 4 bases, with 13 bases separating them. CDR3 region: CASSPPGGAYGYTF. CDR3 in DNA: TGTGCCAGCAGCCCCCCCGGCGGGGCCTATGGCTACACCTTC.

The genes are TRBV6-6 and TRBJ1-3; no clear D. Germline CDR1 reads MNHNY; CDR2 reads SVGAGI (reference sequence). Trimming took off 6 bases at V and 1 base at J, with 7 bases between the two ends. The CDR3 contains 13 residues. The CDR3 coding sequence is TGTGCCAGCAGAGCGGGTTCTGGAAACACCATATATTTT. Residues: CASRAGSGNTIYF.

The chain employs TRBV9 and TRBJ2-5; unclear D gene. Germline CDR1 is SGDLS and CDR2 is YYNGEE. The CDR3 runs 16 residues. V gave up 4 bases and J gave up 4 bases, with 20 bases separating them. The CDR3 nucleotides are TGTGCCAGCAGCCCCCGACCACTTTTGACTGGAGAGACCCAGTACTTC. This gives the protein CASSPRPLLTGETQYF.

The CDR3 loop is CASSVWGEGLQPQHF. The CDR3 DNA is TGTGCCAGCAGCGTCTGGGGGGAAGGTCTTCAGCCCCAGCATTTT. This chain uses TRBV6-5 with TRBJ1-5; D perhaps matches TRBD1 (5 bases). Germline CDR1 MNHEY, CDR2 SVGAGI. The CDR3 totals 15 residues. V gave up 6 bases and J gave up 6 bases, with 18 bases separating them.

The CDR3: CASTQDSYEQYF. CDR3 DNA sequence: TGTGCCAGCACCCAGGACTCTTACGAGCAGTACTTC. This chain links TRBV2 with TRBJ2-7; D possibly corresponds to TRBD2 (5 bases). Germline CDR1 is SNHLY and CDR2 is FYNNEI. Between the trimmed V and J ends, which lost 7 bases and 4 bases, there was a span of 11 bases. The CDR3 sequence is 12 residues long. The variable domain in full, completed from reference TRBV2 and TRBJ2-7, reads EPEVTQTPSHQVTQMGQEVILRCVPISNHLYFYWYRQILGQKVEFLVSFYNNEISEKSEIFDDQFSVERPDGSNFTLKIRSTKLEDSAMYFCASTQDSYEQYFGPGTRLTVT.

This clone was found once. The chain is built from TRBV19 and TRBJ1-1; D uncertain. CDR3 size: 13 residues. Trimming stripped 1 base from V and 9 bases from J, with 12 bases between. Germline loops: CDR1 LNHDA, CDR2 SQIVND (reference sequence). Here the CDR3 DNA reads TGTGCCAGTAGTATAGCACCACGTATCCAAGCTTTCTTT. This codes for CASSIAPRIQAFF.

This chain connects TRBV5-1 to TRBJ2-1; TRBD1 is a possible D gene (5 bases). The germline V gene has CDR1 SGHRS and CDR2 YFSETQ. The CDR3 is 16 residues long. Deletions cut 1 base from V and 5 bases from J, with 16 bases between. CDR3: CASSLQGAVFDNEQFF. For the CDR3, the DNA is TGCGCCAGCAGCTTGCAAGGGGCCGTATTCGACAATGAGCAGTTCTTC.

V is TRBV19 and J is TRBJ1-3, with 7 nucleotides matching TRBD1. The CDR3 extends over 14 amino acids. Trimming cost V 6 bases and J 2 bases; bases outside gene matches: 4. Germline-derived CDR1 and CDR2 are LNHDA and SQIVND (reference sequence). In nucleotides, the CDR3 is TGTGCCAGTAGGGGACAGCTCCCTGGAAACACCATATATTTT. It yields the protein CASRGQLPGNTIYF. The complete variable domain, with remaining parts taken from reference TRBV19 and TRBJ1-3, reads DGGITQSPKYLFRKEGQNVTLSCEQNLNHDAMYWYRQDPGQGLRLIYYSQIVNDFQKGDIAEGYSVSREKKESFPLTVTSAQKNPTAFYLCASRGQLPGNTIYFGEGSWLTVV.

The chain carries TRBV30 and TRBJ1-5, with D maybe TRBD1 (6 bases). The germline V gene encodes CDR1 GTSNPN and CDR2 SVGIG (reference sequence). Trimming shortened V by 1 base and J by 7 bases, and 14 bases separated the two germline ends. The CDR3 runs to 14 residues. This chain's CDR3 is CAWSGAGTRQPQHF. CDR3 coding DNA: TGTGCCTGGAGTGGGGCGGGGACACGGCAGCCCCAGCATTTT.